The rows below give T cell receptor beta chains drawn from one sample of a study of OX40 agonist ivuxolimab in advanced cancers. TCRdb keeps only in-frame clones here, not all; method: immunoSEQ multiplex PCR. Found here are about 75,000 clones, under 95% of them singletons; the top ten hold about 0.35%. The specimen was CD4+ or CD8+ T cells sorted from blood, collected in a trial of the OX40 agonist ivuxolimab. Receptors were obtained from an adult with an advanced solid tumor such as melanoma, head and neck, liver or kidney cancer. Each CDR3 is given with its conserved first and last residue. Each record gives: clone size, V gene, J gene, D gene, CDR3 length, CDR3 DNA, CDR3 protein. D genes are given only for firm matches. Clone size is stated in some rows and not others, as once, few, many or a class when expanded.

.,TRBV9,TRBJ1-1,.,16,TGTGCCAGCAGCGCCGGGACGCTAACACAGAACACTGAAGCTTTCTTT,CASSAGTLTQNTEAFF
few,TRBV18,TRBJ1-4,TRBD1,14,TGTGCCAGCTCACACGGACAGGGTAATGAAAAACTGTTTTTT,CASSHGQGNEKLFF
.,TRBV18,TRBJ2-7,.,13,TGTGCCAGCTCACGGGAGAACGGCCACGAGCAGTACTTC,CASSRENGHEQYF
.,TRBV28,TRBJ2-7,TRBD1,15,TGTGCCAGCCTTATACGACGGGACAGCCCCTACGAGCAGTACTTC,CASLIRRDSPYEQYF
.,TRBV6-5,TRBJ2-5,.,13,TGTGCCAGCAGTTATAATCTCCAAGAGACCCAGTACTTC,CASSYNLQETQYF
.,TRBV28,TRBJ1-2,.,15,TGTGCCAGCAGCACCACCCCAGGCATTAACTATGGCTACACCTTC,CASSTTPGINYGYTF
.,TRBV2,TRBJ1-3,.,16,TGTGCCAGCAGTGAAGCAGAACTCCACTCTGGAAACACCATATATTTT,CASSEAELHSGNTIYF
.,TRBV7-2,TRBJ2-5,.,15,TGTGCCAGCAGCTTAGACAGCCCTCCCATGGGGACCCAGTACTTC,CASSLDSPPMGTQYF
.,TRBV18,TRBJ2-7,.,15,TGTGCCAGCTCACCACAGGCAGGGATTACCTACGAGCAGTACTTC,CASSPQAGITYEQYF
.,TRBV5-1,TRBJ1-5,TRBD1,15,TGCGCCAGCAGCCGTACAGGGGATAGCAATCAGCCCCAGCATTTT,CASSRTGDSNQPQHF
.,TRBV30,TRBJ2-6,.,14,TGTGCCTGGAACATACTCTCTGGGGCCAACGTCCTGACTTTC,CAWNILSGANVLTF
once,TRBV7-9,TRBJ2-3,.,13,TGTGCCAGCAGCTTAGAGGGGAAAGGGACGCAGTATTTT,CASSLEGKGTQYF
once,TRBV5-1,TRBJ2-3,.,14,TGCGCCAGCAGACCATATATGGGGGCAGATACGCAGTATTTT,CASRPYMGADTQYF
.,TRBV7-6,TRBJ2-1,TRBD1,13,TGTGCCAGCAGCTGGGGACAGGGAAATGAGCAGTTCTTC,CASSWGQGNEQFF
.,TRBV6-1,TRBJ2-1,.,12,TGTGCCAGCAGCCTACAGGGTAATCAGCAGTTCTTC,CASSLQGNQQFF
.,TRBV2,TRBJ2-7,.,10,TGCCCTAAGAGTCCCTACGAGCAGTACTTC,CPKSPYEQYF
once,TRBV18,TRBJ1-5,TRBD1,14,TGTGCCAGCTCACCAACAGGGGGCGGTCAGCCCCAGCATTTT,CASSPTGGGQPQHF
.,TRBV28,TRBJ2-4,.,14,TGTGCCAGCAGTCCAGGGGACCGCCCAAACATTCAGTACTTC,CASSPGDRPNIQYF
once,TRBV2,TRBJ1-1,.,13,TGTGCCAGCAGTGAATCTCCCCTCCGCGGAGCTTTCTTT,CASSESPLRGAFF
once,TRBV5-4,TRBJ1-6,TRBD1,15,TGTGCCAGCAGCTCCGGGACAGGGATCGGGTCACCCCTCCACTTT,CASSSGTGIGSPLHF
few,TRBV4-2,TRBJ2-5,.,15,TGTGCCAGCAGCCGACGACAGGGCGGGGGAGAGACCCAGTACTTC,CASSRRQGGGETQYF
.,TRBV6-5,TRBJ1-1,.,11,TGTGCCAGCAGGGATAACACTGAAGCTTTCTTT,CASRDNTEAFF
.,TRBV19,TRBJ2-7,TRBD1,15,TGTGCCAGTAGTATCCGGACAGGGGGTTCCTACGAGCAGTACTTC,CASSIRTGGSYEQYF
.,TRBV7-2,TRBJ1-4,TRBD1,16,TGTGCCAGCAGCTTACAGGGGGCCGGGACAGGGCAAAAACTGTTTTTT,CASSLQGAGTGQKLFF
once,TRBV7-2,TRBJ1-3,.,12,TGTGCCAGCAGCTTAGATCGAAACACCATATATTTT,CASSLDRNTIYF
.,TRBV6-1,TRBJ1-6,TRBD1,14,TGTGCCAGCAGTGCGACAGGGCAGGATTCACCCCTCCACTTT,CASSATGQDSPLHF
.,TRBV18,TRBJ2-1,.,14,TGTGCCAGCTCAATGCGAGAGTTATACAATGAGCAGTTCTTC,CASSMRELYNEQFF
.,TRBV6-6,TRBJ1-1,.,13,TGTGCCAGCAGCATGACAGTGAACACTGAAGCTTTCTTT,CASSMTVNTEAFF
once,TRBV6-5,TRBJ1-1,.,14,TGTGCCAGCAGCCTAACCCAGGGAGCATTTAAAGCTTTCTTT,CASSLTQGAFKAFF
.,TRBV18,TRBJ2-3,TRBD2,16,TGTGCCAGCTCAACACTAGCGGGAGGGCCGACAGATACGCAGTATTTT,CASSTLAGGPTDTQYF
.,TRBV2,TRBJ2-1,.,13,TGTGCCAGCAGTAGCTATACGGGGAATGAGCAGTTCTTC,CASSSYTGNEQFF
once,TRBV18,TRBJ1-5,.,13,TGTGCCAGCTCACCGGATGGCAATCAGCCCCAGCATTTT,CASSPDGNQPQHF
.,TRBV6-1,TRBJ1-6,.,13,TGTGCCAGCAGGGACAGTTTTAATTCACCCCTCCACTTT,CASRDSFNSPLHF
.,TRBV7-2,TRBJ1-5,.,16,TGTGCCAGCACAATTCGGGGCAGGGACGGCAATCAGCCCCAGCATTTT,CASTIRGRDGNQPQHF
.,TRBV28,TRBJ2-3,.,20,TGTGCCAGCAGCAAAAACCCTGTAAAAACTTCCAGGGGACGTGCAGATACGCAGTATTTT,CASSKNPVKTSRGRADTQYF
.,TRBV28,TRBJ2-2,TRBD1,16,TGTGCCAGCAGAGGACAGGGGGCTTTCAGCACCGGGGAGCTGTTTTTT,CASRGQGAFSTGELFF